Below are 12 T cell receptor beta chains sequenced from a single sample in a study of blood T cell repertoires in COVID-19. The repertoire was sequenced with immunoSEQ multiplex PCR; TCRdb's copy has only in-frame clones and lacks some. This sample has about 250,000 clones, with around 83% found just once. Sequenced: peripheral blood. The receptors were sampled from a man aged 40-49 years with active or convalescent COVID-19.

This clone has just a few counts. V and J are TRBV2 and TRBJ1-1; 7 nucleotides line up with TRBD1. Germline values: CDR1 SNHLY, CDR2 FYNNEI. This CDR3 has 14 amino acids. The ends lost 6 bases at V and 1 base at J; junction bases unmatched: 5. The DNA for the CDR3 is TGTGCCAGCAGCGTAGGGGGCGCGAACACTGAAGCTTTCTTT. Residues: CASSVGGANTEAFF.

This clone is a singleton in its sample. The chain uses TRBV12-3 or TRBV12-4 and TRBJ1-5; TRBD1 is a possible D gene (5 bases). The CDR3 totals 13 residues. Trimming removed 2 bases at V and 6 bases at J, with 8 bases between. The CDR3 is CASSLQGSQPQHF. The CDR3, as DNA: TGTGCCAGCAGTTTACAGGGAAGTCAGCCCCAGCATTTT.

V and J are TRBV30 and TRBJ2-3, with TRBD2 matching 8 bases. This CDR3 is built from 15 residues. Germline V gene lookup returns CDR1 GTSNPN and CDR2 SVGIG (reference sequence). Unmatched junction bases numbered 5, after V lost 1 base and J lost 2 bases. CDR3 loop: CAWSDGLADTDTQYF. The CDR3 bases are TGTGCCTGGAGTGACGGACTAGCAGACACAGATACGCAGTATTTT.

This clone occurred a few times. The gene calls are TRBV25-1 and TRBJ1-1; no clear D. Trimming took off 2 bases at V and 0 bases at J, with 10 bases between the two ends. Looked up from germline, CDR1 is MGHDK and CDR2 is SYGVNS. The CDR3 is 15 amino acids. CDR3 nucleotide sequence: TGTGCCAGCAGTGAAGTAGGACTCATGAACACTGAAGCTTTCTTT. It encodes CASSEVGLMNTEAFF.

The rearrangement joins TRBV13 to TRBJ2-3, with TRBD2 identical over 7 bases. The CDR3 length is 17 residues. The ends lost 6 bases at V and 4 bases at J; junction bases unmatched: 16. Germline assignment: CDR1 PRHDT and CDR2 FYEKMQ (reference sequence). The CDR3 coding sequence is TGTGCCAGCAGTCCCCCGGGGGGTGGGAGGGCTTCAGATACGCAGTATTTT. This translates into CASSPPGGGRASDTQYF. The entire variable domain, with the rest obtained from reference TRBV13 and TRBJ2-3, is as follows: AAGVIQSPRHLIKEKRETATLKCYPIPRHDTVYWYQQGPGQDPQFLISFYEKMQSDKGSIPDRFSAQQFSDYHSELNMSSLELGDSALYFCASSPPGGGRASDTQYFGPGTRLTVL.

The chain employs TRBV14 and TRBJ2-3, with 9 bases aligning to TRBD1. The CDR3 is 22 residues long. Trimming removed 4 bases from V and 2 bases from J; junction bases left unmatched: 25. The germline V gene encodes CDR1 SGHDN and CDR2 FVKESK. The CDR3 nucleotides are TGTGCCAGCAGCCGGACATCCGGTTGGGACAGGGCCCGTAACCTTTACACAGATACGCAGTATTTT. Translation gives CASSRTSGWDRARNLYTDTQYF.

This clone has just a few counts. J is TRBJ1-1 and V is TRBV27; no firm D call. Germline V gene lookup returns CDR1 MNHEY and CDR2 SMNVEV (reference sequence). Trimming pared 3 bases from V and 0 bases from J, leaving 14 bases between. The CDR3 is 16 residues long. This CDR3 reads CASSFTYGPMNTEAFF. As DNA, the CDR3 is TGTGCCAGCAGTTTTACGTATGGCCCCATGAACACTGAAGCTTTCTTT.

The chain uses TRBV5-4 and TRBJ2-1, with D possibly TRBD2 on 5 matching bases. Germline-derived CDR1 and CDR2 are SGHNT and YYREEE (reference sequence). V lost 4 bases and J lost 11, with 19 bases in between. The CDR3 is 14 residues long. CDR3 sequence: CASSLPDLPRQQFF. The DNA of the CDR3 is TGTGCCAGCAGCCTTCCGGACTTGCCGCGTCAGCAGTTCTTC.

The rearrangement joins TRBV24-1 to TRBJ1-1; possibly TRBD1 for D (6 bases). Between the trimmed V and J ends, which lost 4 bases and 13 bases, there was a span of 12 bases. The CDR3 totals 11 residues. The V gene's germline CDR1 is KGHDR and CDR2 SFDVKD. As DNA, the CDR3 is TGTGCCACCAGTGACCCGGGACAATTTTTCTTT. It translates to CATSDPGQFFF.

The V call is TRBV9, the J call TRBJ1-6; D call uncertain. Trimming took off 7 bases at V and 7 bases at J, with 24 bases between the two ends. CDR3 length: 17 residues. Germline loops: CDR1 SGDLS, CDR2 YYNGEE. The CDR3 protein is CASVRVPQAGPNSPLHF. CDR3 nucleotide sequence: TGTGCCAGCGTCCGAGTCCCCCAGGCGGGCCCAAATTCACCCCTCCACTTT.

This clone was seen more than once but under ten times. This chain joins TRBV6-5 and TRBJ1-4; the D is unclear. V was clipped by 2 bases and J by 11 bases, with 18 bases between them. This CDR3 has 15 amino acids. The V gene's germline CDR1 is MNHEY and CDR2 SVGAGI. The CDR3 nucleotides read TGTGCCAGCAGTTACCAATCCTTCGGGGTCGTCAAACTGTTTTTT. It is translated as CASSYQSFGVVKLFF.

This clone was counted between two and nine times. The chain uses TRBV19 and TRBJ1-2, with 9 bases identical to TRBD1. In germline, CDR1 is LNHDA, CDR2 SQIVND (reference sequence). This CDR3 is 16 amino acids long. J was trimmed by 1 base and V by 10 bases; bases with no gene match: 13. The CDR3 reads CATLDRAGQGNYGYTF. The CDR3 nucleotides read TGTGCCACCCTCGACAGGGCGGGACAGGGTAACTATGGCTACACCTTC.